These 21 T cell receptor beta chains came from one sample sequenced in a study of blood T cell repertoires in COVID-19. Clones were read by immunoSEQ multiplex PCR, and TCRdb kept only the in-frame ones, dropping some. Of roughly 95,000 clones listed, roughly four fifths are singletons. Sequencing was done on a sample of peripheral blood. These receptor sequences come from a human donor in a cohort sampled during active COVID-19.

The chain has TRBV27 and TRBJ1-5; the D gene is possibly TRBD1 (5 bases). The V and J ends lost 6 bases and 3 bases respectively, with 15 bases between them. The CDR3 consists of 15 residues. CDR1 is MNHEY, CDR2 SMNVEV, per germline (reference sequence). CDR3 nucleotide sequence: TGTGCCAGCAGGAAAACCAGGGTTTACAATCAGCCCCAGCATTTT. It specifies CASRKTRVYNQPQHF.

The chain combines TRBV25-1 with TRBJ1-4; 7 bases are shared with TRBD1. Unmatched junction bases numbered 8, after V lost 4 bases and J lost 0 bases. The CDR3 consists of 17 residues. Germline assignment: CDR1 MGHDK and CDR2 SYGVNS. CDR3 bases: TGTGCCAGCAGTGGACAGGGACGAACTGCAACTAATGAAAAACTGTTTTTT. It yields the protein CASSGQGRTATNEKLFF.

In its sample, this clone was seen once. V gene TRBV7-8 combines with J gene TRBJ2-1, with 8 bases aligning to TRBD1. After removal of 5 bases from V and 4 bases from J, the junction contained 13 bases not matched to a gene. CDR1 SGHVS and CDR2 FQNEAQ come from the germline V gene. There are 17 residues in the CDR3. CDR3 bases: TGTGCCAGCAGCCTCCGGACAGGGTTGAGCAATTACAATGAGCAGTTCTTC. Its protein product is CASSLRTGLSNYNEQFF.

The chain has TRBV4-3 and TRBJ1-2; 7 bases align to TRBD1. From germline, CDR1 is LGHNA and CDR2 YSLEER. The CDR3 is made up of 15 amino acids. V shed 4 bases and J 4 bases; nucleotides not matched to a gene: 9. The CDR3 loop is CASSPNTGVSYGYTF. The DNA of the CDR3 is TGCGCCAGCAGCCCCAATACAGGGGTAAGCTATGGCTACACCTTC.

The rearrangement links TRBV5-8 to TRBJ2-3; maybe TRBD2 (7 bases). Germline V gene sequence: CDR1 SGHTS, CDR2 YDEGEE. This CDR3 region has 18 residues. The V and J ends lost 4 bases and 3 bases respectively, with 24 bases between them. The CDR3 DNA reads TGTGCCAGCAGCCTACGTTTAGGCGGGGGCACTGGGACAGATACGCAGTATTTT. This codes for CASSLRLGGGTGTDTQYF.

The rearrangement links TRBV6-5 to TRBJ1-2; 7 positions agree with TRBD1. This CDR3 spans 13 amino acids. V gave up 6 bases and J gave up 10 bases; unmatched junction bases: 11. Germline V gives CDR1 MNHEY, CDR2 SVGAGI. The CDR3 region has the DNA TGTGCCAGCAGGGCAAACACCGGGACAGCCTACACCTTC. It is translated as CASRANTGTAYTF.

This chain uses TRBV6-1 with TRBJ1-5; no clear D gene. Germline V CDR1 and CDR2: MNHNS, SASEGT. This CDR3 comprises 18 residues. Trimming stripped 4 bases from V and 0 bases from J, with 19 bases between. The CDR3 DNA reads as TGTGCCAGCAGTGGAGGCCAACCCGGGATCGATAGCAATCAGCCCCAGCATTTT. Translated, it gives CASSGGQPGIDSNQPQHF.

The J gene is TRBJ2-7, the V gene TRBV6-5, with D perhaps matching TRBD2 (5 bases). This CDR3 comprises 15 residues. V dropped 0 bases and J dropped 7 bases, with 16 bases sitting between them. Germline V gives CDR1 MNHEY, CDR2 SVGAGI. CDR3: CASSYSTAYSGEQYF. CDR3 DNA: TGTGCCAGCAGTTACTCGACTGCGTATTCGGGAGAGCAGTACTTC.

To note about this clone: At one end, the junction sequence differs from germline, possibly due to a read error. The V and J genes are TRBV7-7 and TRBJ2-5, with TRBD2 identical over 8 bases. The CDR3 is 16 amino acids. The V gene's germline CDR1 is SSHAT and CDR2 FNYEAQ (reference sequence). The CDR3 is CASSPQTGGPGETQYF. The CDR3 region has the DNA TGTGCTAGCAGCCCCCAAACGGGAGGGCCGGGGGAGACCCAGTACTTC.

The chain links TRBV7-8 to TRBJ1-1, with 10 bases aligning to TRBD1. The CDR3 consists of 14 residues. CDR1 and CDR2 (germline): SGHVS, FQNEAQ. Trimming took 11 bases from V and 3 from J; bases not matched to a gene: 9. This chain's CDR3 is CAGSMGTGDTEAFF. CDR3 DNA: TGTGCCGGCTCGATGGGGACAGGGGACACTGAAGCTTTCTTT.

The CDR3 is CASSVTGDSGNTIYF. The DNA of the CDR3 is TGTGCCAGCAGCGTCACAGGGGACTCTGGAAACACCATATATTTT. The genes are TRBV7-3 and TRBJ1-3; TRBD1 agrees at 7 bases. From germline, CDR1 is SGHTA and CDR2 FQGTGA. V was pared by 5 bases and J by 0 bases, with 4 bases of the junction left unmatched. The CDR3 totals 15 residues.

The V gene is TRBV7-9, the J gene TRBJ2-2; D gene unclear. The CDR3 is 16 residues long. Germline V gives CDR1 SEHNR, CDR2 FQNEAQ (reference sequence). Trimming cost V 5 bases and J 0 bases, with 13 bases left between them. The CDR3 sequence: CASSGALFANTGELFF. The CDR3 region has the DNA TGTGCCAGCAGCGGAGCCTTGTTCGCGAACACCGGGGAGCTGTTTTTT.

The rearrangement links TRBV5-1 to TRBJ1-5, with 8 bases identical to TRBD1. The length of the CDR3 is 15 residues. The V and J ends lost 4 bases and 7 bases, in that order; junction bases with no gene match: 10. Germline CDR1 SGHRS, CDR2 YFSETQ. The CDR3 is CASSTGQGGGQPQHF. The DNA for the CDR3 is TGCGCCAGCAGCACAGGACAGGGAGGAGGGCAGCCCCAGCATTTT.

The rearrangement uses TRBV28 and TRBJ2-1, with D possibly matching TRBD2 (5 bases). The V gene lost 4 bases and the J gene lost 9 bases, with 13 bases spanning the gap. Germline V gene lookup returns CDR1 MDHEN and CDR2 SYDVKM. The CDR3 is made up of 13 amino acids. CDR3 coding DNA: TGTGCCAGCAGTTCCACCGGGAACCCTGAGCAGTTCTTC. This sequence encodes CASSSTGNPEQFF. The whole variable domain, remainder taken from reference TRBV28 and TRBJ2-1, is DVKVTQSSRYLVKRTGEKVFLECVQDMDHENMFWYRQDPGLGLRLIYFSYDVKMKEKGDIPEGYSVSREKKERFSLILESASTNQTSMYLCASSSTGNPEQFFGPGTRLTVL.

This rearrangement joins TRBV6-5 to TRBJ2-7; 11 bases match TRBD1. Trimming at V came to 4 bases and at J to 3 bases, leaving 5 bases not matched to a gene. The CDR3 loop spans 15 amino acids. Germline V gives CDR1 MNHEY, CDR2 SVGAGI. CDR3 sequence: CASSSGTGGLYEQYF. Written as DNA, the CDR3 is TGTGCCAGCAGTTCCGGGACAGGGGGGCTCTACGAGCAGTACTTC.

This clone was found a few times. V is TRBV6-5 and J is TRBJ2-7; 11 positions match TRBD1. The V and J ends lost 7 bases and 5 bases, in that order; junction bases with no gene match: 10. CDR3 length equals 15 residues. CDR1 is MNHEY, CDR2 SVGAGI, per germline. CDR3 bases: TGTGCCAGCACTACGGGACAGGGGGAAGTCGACGAGCAGTACTTC. Translated: CASTTGQGEVDEQYF.

The chain joins TRBV10-3 to TRBJ2-2; 9 bases match TRBD1. The ends lost 8 bases at V and 5 bases at J; junction bases unmatched: 9. Germline V gives CDR1 ENHRY, CDR2 SYGVKD. The CDR3 runs to 15 residues. The CDR3 bases are TGTGCCATCGGGTTCGGGACAGGGAAAACCGGGGAGCTGTTTTTT. It is translated as CAIGFGTGKTGELFF.

This clone was picked up a small number of times. The rearrangement uses TRBV7-2 and TRBJ2-2, with TRBD1 identical over 8 bases. CDR3 length: 17 residues. Germline-derived CDR1 and CDR2 are SGHTA and FQGNSA. The CDR3 DNA reads TGTACTACCGCACAGGGGGTCTTACCGTTATCCACCGGGGAGCTGTTTTTT. Protein sequence: CTTAQGVLPLSTGELFF.

The gene calls are TRBV5-4 and TRBJ1-4; D is possibly TRBD1 (6 bases). The CDR3 loop spans 15 amino acids. Per germline, CDR1 SGHNT and CDR2 YYREEE (reference sequence). V was pared by 0 bases and J by 4 bases, with 10 bases between. The CDR3 DNA is TGTGCCAGCAGCTTGGGCAGGGGAATTAATGAAAAACTGTTTTTT. Encoded protein: CASSLGRGINEKLFF. Full variable domain (outside the CDR3, taken from reference TRBV5-4 and TRBJ1-4): ETGVTQSPTHLIKTRGQQVTLRCSSQSGHNTVSWYQQALGQGPQFIFQYYREEENGRGNFPPRFSGLQFPNYSSELNVNALELDDSALYLCASSLGRGINEKLFFGSGTQLSVL.

Here the CDR3 reads CASRAISGGYEQYF. CDR3 bases: TGTGCCAGCAGGGCCATTTCGGGTGGCTACGAGCAGTACTTC. The V and J genes are TRBV6-5 and TRBJ2-7; D is unclear. Germline V CDR1 and CDR2: MNHEY, SVGAGI. With 6 bases removed from V and 3 bases from J, the gap between germline ends came to 15 bases. The CDR3 extends over 14 amino acids.

The CDR3 is CATQQFYSGNTIYF. DNA of the CDR3: TGTGCCACCCAACAGTTTTACTCTGGAAACACCATATATTTT. This chain uses TRBV7-3 with TRBJ1-3; no clear D gene. The germline V gene encodes CDR1 SGHTA and CDR2 FQGTGA. The CDR3 has 14 amino acids. The V gene lost 10 bases and the J gene lost 0 bases, with 13 bases spanning the gap.